The next 21 T cell receptor beta chains were all read from a single sample in a study of blood T cell repertoires in COVID-19. The table came from immunoSEQ multiplex PCR; TCRdb's copy has only in-frame clones and leaves some out. Of some 220,000 clones in the sample, approximately 85% were seen once. Specimen: peripheral blood. Receptor source: a woman in her seventies with COVID-19, enrolled during active disease.

This clone was recorded a few times. CDR3 DNA: TGTGCCAGCAATCCGGGCTCCTATAATTCACCCCTCCACTTT. Protein: CASNPGSYNSPLHF. V is TRBV2 and J is TRBJ1-6; D gene ambiguous. Deletions cut 7 bases from V and 0 bases from J, with 7 bases between. There are 14 residues in the CDR3. Germline lookup yields CDR1 SNHLY and CDR2 FYNNEI.

The chain uses TRBV11-1 and TRBJ2-7; 7 bases fit TRBD1. V was pared by 5 bases and J by 0 bases, with 7 bases of the junction left unmatched. The CDR3 is made up of 15 amino acids. Germline V gene lookup returns CDR1 SGHAT and CDR2 FQDESV (reference sequence). CDR3 DNA sequence: TGTGCCAGCAGCCCAAGGACAGGAACCTCCTACGAGCAGTACTTC. It is translated as CASSPRTGTSYEQYF.

The V gene is TRBV6-2 or TRBV6-3, the J gene TRBJ1-1; 7 bases line up with TRBD1. The CDR3 length is 14 residues. The germline V gene has CDR1 MNHEY and CDR2 SVGEGT. The V and J ends lost 5 bases and 8 bases, in that order; junction bases with no gene match: 11. CDR3 in amino acids: CASSPVIGTAEAFF. The CDR3 DNA sequence: TGTGCCAGCAGTCCCGTTATCGGGACAGCAGAAGCTTTCTTT.

The chain has TRBV19 and TRBJ1-2, with 11 bases matching TRBD1. The CDR3 runs 17 residues. V was clipped by 5 bases and J by 4 bases; unmatched bases: 12. CDR1 and CDR2 from the germline V gene are LNHDA and SQIVND (reference sequence). The CDR3 sequence: CASSPTGTGGLRYGYTF. CDR3 bases: TGTGCCAGTAGTCCTACCGGGACAGGGGGTTTACGCTATGGCTACACCTTC.

This chain connects TRBV5-4 to TRBJ1-2; 7 nucleotides match TRBD1. The CDR3 length is 15 residues. Losses at the gene ends were 2 bases for V and 4 bases for J; bases not matched to a gene: 8. Germline V lookup: CDR1 SGHNT, CDR2 YYREEE (reference sequence). The chain's CDR3 is CASSFPDREVYGYTF. CDR3 nucleotides: TGTGCCAGCAGCTTTCCCGACAGGGAGGTCTATGGCTACACCTTC.

This rearrangement joins TRBV5-6 to TRBJ1-1; D gene uncertain. With 0 bases removed from V and 0 bases from J, the gap between germline ends came to 6 bases. The CDR3 is 14 residues long. Germline CDR1 reads SGHDT; CDR2 reads YYEEEE. CDR3 sequence: CASSLADLNTEAFF. Here the CDR3 DNA reads TGTGCCAGCAGCTTGGCGGACTTGAACACTGAAGCTTTCTTT.

The rearrangement joins TRBV5-4 to TRBJ2-1; TRBD2 agrees at 8 bases. CDR1 is SGHNT, CDR2 YYREEE, per germline (reference sequence). V lost 1 base, J lost 4 bases, and 4 bases stayed unmatched. This CDR3 comprises 15 residues. In nucleotides, the CDR3 is TGTGCCAGCAGCTTGACCGGGGGGGGTTACAATGAGCAGTTCTTC. Its translation: CASSLTGGGYNEQFF.

This rearrangement joins TRBV19 to TRBJ1-1; TRBD1 might be the D (5 bases). In germline, CDR1 is LNHDA, CDR2 SQIVND (reference sequence). The V end was cut by 6 bases, the J end by 4 bases, with 24 bases between. CDR3 length equals 17 residues. This CDR3 is CASSTKVTWAQGTEAFF. CDR3 DNA sequence: TGTGCCAGTAGCACCAAGGTGACTTGGGCCCAGGGCACTGAAGCTTTCTTT.

This clone was seen a handful of times. This chain links TRBV5-6 with TRBJ1-4; D gene uncertain. Per germline, CDR1 SGHDT and CDR2 YYEEEE. The CDR3 runs 14 residues. Trimming left V 3 bases short and J 5 bases short, with 11 bases between. CDR3 DNA sequence: TGTGCCAGCAGCTCACTGGTTGAGAATGAAAAACTGTTTTTT. It is translated as CASSSLVENEKLFF.

The rearrangement uses TRBV19 and TRBJ1-5; 9 nucleotides match TRBD1. This CDR3 is 17 amino acids long. V shed 5 bases, J shed 1 base, and the junction held 9 bases outside the gene matches. Germline V gene lookup returns CDR1 LNHDA and CDR2 SQIVND (reference sequence). CDR3 bases: TGTGCCAGTAGTCCTACGACAGGGGGGGGGAGCAATCAGCCCCAGCATTTT. Protein: CASSPTTGGGSNQPQHF.

This clone has only a few counts. V gene TRBV29-1 combines with J gene TRBJ2-1, with unresolved D. V was shortened by 3 bases and J by 0 bases, with 12 bases between the two germline ends. The germline gives CDR1 SQVTM, CDR2 ANQGSEA. This CDR3 comprises 15 residues. The CDR3 region is CSVENSLSSYNEQFF. The CDR3 DNA is TGCAGCGTTGAGAACAGCTTGAGCTCCTACAATGAGCAGTTCTTC.

This clone was seen just once. The chain recombines TRBV15 with TRBJ2-7; 8 bases line up with TRBD1. Trimming at V came to 3 bases and at J to 3 bases, leaving 7 bases not matched to a gene. Germline CDR1 reads LNHNV; CDR2 reads YYDKDF (reference sequence). This CDR3 has 15 amino acids. Here the CDR3 reads CATSRETGAGYEQYF. The DNA for the CDR3 is TGTGCCACCAGCAGGGAGACAGGGGCGGGCTACGAGCAGTACTTC.

The chain couples TRBV5-5 to TRBJ1-1, with D perhaps matching TRBD1 (6 bases). V gave up 0 bases and J gave up 0 bases, with 12 bases separating them. The CDR3 runs to 16 residues. In germline, CDR1 is SGHKS, CDR2 YYEKEE (reference sequence). As DNA, the CDR3 is TGTGCCAGCAGCTTGGACAGGGTTTCGATGAACACTGAAGCTTTCTTT. This encodes CASSLDRVSMNTEAFF.

The V call is TRBV7-2, the J call TRBJ2-3; possible D gene TRBD1, 5 bases. With 6 bases removed from V and 0 bases from J, the gap between germline ends came to 22 bases. The CDR3 loop spans 18 amino acids. The germline V gene has CDR1 SGHTA and CDR2 FQGNSA. This chain's CDR3 is CASSPYATLTASTDTQYF. The CDR3 DNA reads TGTGCCAGCAGTCCATACGCAACCTTGACAGCTAGCACAGATACGCAGTATTTT.

The sample holds a few counts of this clone. The chain has TRBV4-3 and TRBJ1-5; D is undetermined. The germline CDR1 and CDR2 sequences are LGHNA and YSLEER. The CDR3 loop spans 13 amino acids. Trimming took 3 bases from V and 5 from J, leaving 8 bases between them. The CDR3 loop is CASSQNLDQPQHF. Written as DNA, the CDR3 is TGCGCCAGCAGCCAGAACCTAGATCAGCCCCAGCATTTT.

The rearrangement uses TRBV6-5 and TRBJ2-1; D is uncertain. Germline lookup yields CDR1 MNHEY and CDR2 SVGAGI. The CDR3 contains 12 residues. The V end was cut by 6 bases, the J end by 6 bases, with 9 bases between. The CDR3 coding sequence is TGTGCCAGCAGAATTGACACCAATGAGCAGTTCTTC. This codes for CASRIDTNEQFF.

The rearrangement uses TRBV7-6 and TRBJ2-1; the match to TRBD2 covers 14 bases. Germline CDR1 is SGHVS and CDR2 is FNYEAQ. The junction had 9 bases not matched to a gene; V was cut back by 3 bases and J by 8 bases. CDR3 length: 17 residues. The CDR3 region has the DNA TGTGCCAGCAGCTTGGGACTAGCGGGAGTTGGTTTGGATGAGCAGTTCTTC. Protein sequence: CASSLGLAGVGLDEQFF.

The gene calls are TRBV9 and TRBJ1-1; 7 nucleotides match TRBD1. The V gene end was trimmed by 4 bases and the J gene end by 7 bases; junction bases not matched to a gene: 4. This CDR3 contains 12 residues. The germline CDR1 and CDR2 sequences are SGDLS and YYNGEE. DNA of the CDR3: TGTGCCAGCAGCCCCCGGACAGGTGAAGCTTTCTTT. It codes for CASSPRTGEAFF.

The rearrangement uses TRBV30 and TRBJ2-1; 12 positions agree with TRBD1. CDR3 length: 16 amino acids. The V gene end was trimmed by 2 bases and the J gene end by 8 bases; junction bases not matched to a gene: 10. Germline V gene data show CDR1 as GTSNPN and CDR2 as SVGIG (reference sequence). CDR3: CAWSQTPGQGAHEQFF. In DNA, the CDR3 is TGTGCCTGGAGTCAAACGCCGGGACAGGGGGCCCATGAGCAGTTCTTC.

The chain has TRBV5-8 and TRBJ1-2; tentatively, D is TRBD1 (6 bases). With 1 base removed from V and 8 bases from J, the gap between germline ends came to 12 bases. CDR3 size: 13 residues. Looked up from germline, CDR1 is SGHTS and CDR2 is YDEGEE. CDR3 in amino acids: CASSLLGGKGYTF. CDR3 nucleotides: TGTGCCAGCAGCTTGCTTGGGGGCAAGGGCTACACCTTC.

The J gene is TRBJ1-2, the V gene TRBV7-2, with a possible D match to TRBD1 (5 bases). CDR1 and CDR2 from the germline V gene are SGHTA and FQGNSA. The V end lost 5 bases, the J end lost 3 bases, and 16 bases lay between the germline ends. The CDR3 consists of 15 residues. The CDR3 sequence is CASSQGGGSDYGYTF. The CDR3 bases are TGTGCCAGCAGCCAGGGTGGTGGGTCGGACTATGGCTACACCTTC.